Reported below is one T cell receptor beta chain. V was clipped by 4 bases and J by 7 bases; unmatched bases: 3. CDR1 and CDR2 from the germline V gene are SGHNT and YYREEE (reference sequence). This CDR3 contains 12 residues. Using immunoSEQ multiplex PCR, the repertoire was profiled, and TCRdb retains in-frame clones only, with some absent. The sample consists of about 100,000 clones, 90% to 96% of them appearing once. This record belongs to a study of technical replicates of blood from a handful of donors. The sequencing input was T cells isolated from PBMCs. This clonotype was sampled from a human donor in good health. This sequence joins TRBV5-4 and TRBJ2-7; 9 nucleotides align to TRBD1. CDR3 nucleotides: TGTGCCAGCAGCCCGACAGGGGGAGAGCAGTACTTC. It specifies CASSPTGGEQYF.